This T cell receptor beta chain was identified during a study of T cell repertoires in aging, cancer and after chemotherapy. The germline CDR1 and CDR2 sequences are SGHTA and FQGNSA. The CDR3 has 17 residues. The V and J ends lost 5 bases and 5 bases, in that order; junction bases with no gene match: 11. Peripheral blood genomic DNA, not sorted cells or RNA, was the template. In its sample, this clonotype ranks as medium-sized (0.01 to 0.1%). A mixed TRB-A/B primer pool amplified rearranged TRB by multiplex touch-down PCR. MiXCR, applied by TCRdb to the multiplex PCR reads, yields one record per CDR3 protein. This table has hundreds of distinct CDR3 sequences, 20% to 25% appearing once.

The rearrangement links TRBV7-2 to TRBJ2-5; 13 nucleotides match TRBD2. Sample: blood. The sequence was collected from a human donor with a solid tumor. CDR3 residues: CASSVGTSGAFRETQYF. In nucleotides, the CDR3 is TGTGCCAGCAGCGTCGGGACTAGCGGGGCGTTTAGGGAGACCCAGTACTTC.